The text below deals with one TCR beta chain. What it binds is unknown. These data belong to a study of shared clonotypes between healthy human individuals. This CDR3 is 13 amino acids long. Per germline, CDR1 SGHRS and CDR2 YFSETQ. V was clipped by 0 bases and J by 7 bases, with 10 bases between them. General study results and limits: Relative to their counterparts shared across all four donors, non-shared clonotypes exhibited diminished generation probabilities.

Measured with immunoSEQ multiplex PCR; TCRdb has only the in-frame clones, and not every one. Found here are about 2.4 million clones, around nine tenths of them singletons; the top ten hold around 0.14%. Donors, healthy HIV-negative adults, lacked recent acute infections or vaccinations. The TCR comes from a man between 18 and 29 years old in good health. The sample consisted of naive CD4+ T cells sorted from blood. Subset specified: CD45RA+ positively selected. The gene calls are TRBV5-1 and TRBJ1-1, with D maybe TRBD1 (5 bases). CDR3 loop: CASSLAGGLEAFF. The CDR3 DNA follows: TGCGCCAGCAGCTTGGCCGGGGGACTTGAAGCTTTCTTT.